Shown below are 24 T cell receptor beta chains from a single sample sequenced in a study of blood T cells in healthy people across ages. Together with a sample-barcoded 5' primer, a J-beta primer mix was included in a second PCR lasting about 6 to 11 cycles. In TCRdb, the 5' RACE reads were re-called with MiXCR into one record per CDR3 protein. The table shows 1.5 million to 1.9 million distinct CDR3 sequences, with 40% to 45% occurring only once. Sequencing input: blood. These receptors were taken from a woman aged 18-35 years in good health.

This rearrangement joins TRBV6-2 or TRBV6-3 to TRBJ2-7; D not resolved. The CDR3 extends over 14 amino acids. V lost 2 bases and J lost 3, with 11 bases in between. CDR1 and CDR2 (germline): MNHEY, SVGEGT. CDR3: CASSYVDLLYEQYF. In DNA, the CDR3 is TGTGCCAGCAGTTACGTCGACCTTCTCTACGAGCAGTACTTC.

This chain uses TRBV29-1 with TRBJ2-5, with 9 positions matching TRBD2. The junction had 4 bases not matched to a gene; V was cut back by 3 bases and J by 5 bases. Germline V gene lookup returns CDR1 SQVTM and CDR2 ANQGSEA. This CDR3 comprises 13 residues. For the CDR3, the DNA is TGCAGCGTTGAGGCTAGCGGGGCTGAGACCCAGTACTTC. Its translation: CSVEASGAETQYF.

This clonotype appeared a few times. The chain joins TRBV13 to TRBJ2-7; D unclear. Per germline, CDR1 PRHDT and CDR2 FYEKMQ (reference sequence). V shed 0 bases and J shed 6 bases, with 9 bases lying between them. CDR3 length equals 13 residues. This chain's CDR3 is CASSLGQAPEQYF. CDR3 DNA sequence: TGTGCCAGCAGCTTAGGGCAGGCTCCCGAGCAGTACTTC.

This sequence joins TRBV24-1 and TRBJ2-2; TRBD2 matches 9 bases. The V gene's germline CDR1 is KGHDR and CDR2 SFDVKD. With V trimmed by 0 bases and J by 3 bases, 1 base remained unmatched. CDR3 length: 16 residues. The CDR3 region is CATSDLAGGDTGELFF. The CDR3 nucleotides read TGTGCCACCAGTGATTTGGCGGGAGGGGACACCGGGGAGCTGTTTTTT.

The rearrangement links TRBV20-1 to TRBJ1-2; tentatively, D is TRBD1 (5 bases). CDR1 and CDR2 (germline): DFQATT, SNEGSKA (reference sequence). The CDR3 extends over 14 amino acids. The V end lost 0 bases, the J end lost 0 bases, and 8 bases lay between the germline ends. The CDR3 spells CSAREQVSNYGYTF. The DNA of the CDR3 is TGCAGTGCTAGAGAACAGGTTTCTAACTATGGCTACACCTTC.

CDR3 sequence reads: CSVASSTGELFF. The CDR3 DNA follows: TGCAGCGTGGCTTCAAGCACCGGGGAGCTGTTTTTT. The chain combines TRBV29-1 with TRBJ2-2; D ambiguous. Trimming took 6 bases from V and 4 from J, leaving 9 bases between them. The CDR3 runs 12 residues. Germline V gene sequence: CDR1 SQVTM, CDR2 ANQGSEA.

The V and J genes are TRBV12-3 or TRBV12-4 and TRBJ1-1; a possible D gene is TRBD1 (6 bases). The V end was cut by 3 bases, the J end by 6 bases, with 14 bases between. The CDR3 contains 14 residues. The CDR3 region has the DNA TGTGCCAGCAGTTTTCAGGGGTTGGCCTCTGAAGCTTTCTTT. It is translated as CASSFQGLASEAFF.

This clonotype occurred a few times. This chain connects TRBV12-3 or TRBV12-4 to TRBJ2-4; 7 nucleotides agree with TRBD2. The CDR3 length is 14 residues. The V segment lost 6 bases and the J segment 7 bases; nucleotides outside the gene matches: 9. CDR3 sequence (DNA): TGTGCCAGCAGCTCCGGGAGGTTTTGGAACATTCAGTACTTC. This encodes CASSSGRFWNIQYF.

This clonotype was counted only a few times. The chain combines TRBV3-1 with TRBJ1-5; no reliable D call. Trimming pared 1 base from V and 2 bases from J, leaving 9 bases between. The germline CDR1 and CDR2 sequences are LGHDT and YNNKEL (reference sequence). The CDR3 covers 15 residues. CDR3 in DNA: TGTGCCAGCAGCCAAGGTACCTCTGGCAATCAGCCCCAGCATTTT. This gives the protein CASSQGTSGNQPQHF.

The chain uses TRBV7-9 and TRBJ2-7, with a possible D match to TRBD2 (6 bases). V was clipped by 4 bases and J by 0 bases, with 10 bases between them. This CDR3 is built from 14 residues. CDR1 SEHNR and CDR2 FQNEAQ come from the germline V gene (reference sequence). The CDR3 DNA reads as TGTGCCAGCAGCTCGGGGGTCCCCTCCTACGAGCAGTACTTC. It is translated as CASSSGVPSYEQYF.

Of note for this clonotype: The junction does not match germline at one end; this may be a read error. This sequence joins TRBV19 and TRBJ2-7, with 7 bases fitting TRBD2. CDR1 is LNHDA, CDR2 SQIVND, per germline (reference sequence). There are 15 residues in the CDR3. Here the CDR3 DNA reads TGTGCCAGTAGTACTCGAAGCGGGGAGATCTACGGGCAGTACTTC. Translating it yields CASSTRSGEIYGQYF.

The V call is TRBV5-1, the J call TRBJ2-3; TRBD2 agrees at 11 bases. V was clipped by 0 bases and J by 6 bases; unmatched bases: 6. The germline CDR1 and CDR2 sequences are SGHRS and YFSETQ. The CDR3 has 16 amino acids. CDR3 amino acids: CASSLEGSGGVDTQYF. The CDR3 region has the DNA TGCGCCAGCAGCTTGGAGGGTAGCGGGGGGGTCGATACGCAGTATTTT.

The table lists this clonotype with a few counts. The CDR3 region is CASGTAVTEAFF. Written as DNA, the CDR3 is TGTGCCAGCGGCACAGCGGTCACTGAAGCTTTCTTT. The gene calls are TRBV12-3 or TRBV12-4 and TRBJ1-1; D unclear. CDR3 length: 12 amino acids. Trimming removed 8 bases from V and 4 bases from J, with 11 bases in between.

The chain uses TRBV3-1 and TRBJ2-7, with D possibly TRBD2 on 6 matching bases. The V gene lost 0 bases and the J gene lost 0 bases, with 9 bases spanning the gap. The CDR3 consists of 15 residues. Germline V CDR1 and CDR2: LGHDT, YNNKEL (reference sequence). In nucleotides, the CDR3 is TGTGCCAGCAGCCAAGAACCTAGCGACTCCTACGAGCAGTACTTC. This codes for CASSQEPSDSYEQYF.

The rearrangement uses TRBV27 and TRBJ2-1; a possible D gene is TRBD2 (6 bases). This CDR3 has 18 amino acids. Germline V gene lookup returns CDR1 MNHEY and CDR2 SMNVEV (reference sequence). Between the trimmed V and J ends, which lost 6 bases and 4 bases, there was a span of 25 bases. As DNA, the CDR3 is TGTGCCAGCAGGACTAGACGTCCGAGTACCGAGTCTTACAATGAGCAGTTCTTC. Protein: CASRTRRPSTESYNEQFF.

The V and J genes are TRBV27 and TRBJ2-1; D gene uncertain. The V gene lost 2 bases and the J gene lost 3 bases, with 8 bases spanning the gap. Germline V gene lookup returns CDR1 MNHEY and CDR2 SMNVEV (reference sequence). CDR3 length: 14 residues. In nucleotides, the CDR3 is TGTGCCAGCAGTTTAGGCGGATTCTACAATGAGCAGTTCTTC. It codes for CASSLGGFYNEQFF.

This sequence joins TRBV2 and TRBJ2-3; 7 positions agree with TRBD1. The germline V gene has CDR1 SNHLY and CDR2 FYNNEI. CDR3 length: 14 residues. V shed 5 bases and J 4 bases; nucleotides not matched to a gene: 6. The CDR3 sequence: CASSLDRAADTQYF. CDR3 DNA sequence: TGTGCCAGCAGTCTCGACAGGGCTGCAGATACGCAGTATTTT.

The V gene is TRBV20-1, the J gene TRBJ1-6, with 9 nucleotides matching TRBD1. V lost 6 bases, J lost 4 bases, and 7 bases stayed unmatched. The V gene's germline CDR1 is DFQATT and CDR2 SNEGSKA (reference sequence). The CDR3 covers 15 residues. In DNA, the CDR3 is TGCAGTGCAACGGACAGGGGCTGGTATAATTCACCCCTCCACTTT. Translation gives CSATDRGWYNSPLHF.

The V call is TRBV11-2, the J call TRBJ1-5; 7 bases map to TRBD1. With 0 bases clipped from V and 3 bases from J, the junction kept 8 bases outside the gene matches. The CDR3 is made up of 17 amino acids. CDR1 is SGHAT, CDR2 FQNNGV, per germline. CDR3 nucleotide sequence: TGTGCCAGCAGCTTAGAGTTCGGCAGGGGGGTCAATCAGCCCCAGCATTTT. It is translated as CASSLEFGRGVNQPQHF.

The J gene is TRBJ1-5, the V gene TRBV15, with a weak D call TRBD1 (5 bases). The CDR3 is made up of 15 amino acids. The V and J ends lost 1 base and 6 bases respectively, with 13 bases between them. Germline loops: CDR1 LNHNV, CDR2 YYDKDF (reference sequence). The DNA for the CDR3 is TGTGCCACCAGCAGAGGCCAGGGCCGTGGTCAGCCCCAGCATTTT. Its translation: CATSRGQGRGQPQHF. Variable domain in full (rest from reference TRBV15 and TRBJ1-5): DAMVIQNPRYQVTQFGKPVTLSCSQTLNHNVMYWYQQKSSQAPKLLFHYYDKDFNNEADTPDNFQSRRPNTSFCFLDIRSPGLGDTAMYLCATSRGQGRGQPQHFGDGTRLSIL.

The rearrangement links TRBV7-9 to TRBJ2-7, with TRBD2 identical over 7 bases. Germline lookup yields CDR1 SEHNR and CDR2 FQNEAQ (reference sequence). Trimming at V came to 11 bases and at J to 7 bases, leaving 8 bases not matched to a gene. This CDR3 is built from 11 residues. The CDR3 here is CAASGDWEQYF. In DNA, the CDR3 is TGTGCCGCGAGCGGGGATTGGGAGCAGTACTTC.

The gene calls are TRBV7-2 and TRBJ2-5; D remains unclear. V was pared by 7 bases and J by 7 bases, with 16 bases between. Germline loops: CDR1 SGHTA, CDR2 FQGNSA. CDR3 length equals 13 residues. The CDR3 sequence: CASIKQPTGTQYF. DNA of the CDR3: TGTGCCAGCATTAAACAACCCACTGGGACCCAGTACTTC.

The table lists this clonotype with a count of one. The gene calls are TRBV3-1 and TRBJ2-7; perhaps TRBD2 as D (7 bases). The CDR3 consists of 14 residues. The germline V gene encodes CDR1 LGHDT and CDR2 YNNKEL (reference sequence). V was trimmed by 3 bases and J by 3 bases, leaving 12 bases between them. CDR3 protein: CASSQLGGRYEQYF. The CDR3 DNA follows: TGTGCCAGCAGCCAGCTGGGGGGGCGCTACGAGCAGTACTTC.

The genes are TRBV19 and TRBJ2-4; D call uncertain. This CDR3 has 16 residues. Germline V gene sequence: CDR1 LNHDA, CDR2 SQIVND (reference sequence). Trimming left V 6 bases short and J 13 bases short, with 28 bases between. CDR3 bases: TGTGCCAGTAGCGTCTCCCTCAACAGTTACCAAGAGGCCCAGTACTTC. As protein: CASSVSLNSYQEAQYF.